The 21 T cell receptor beta chains below were found in one sample sequenced in a study of tissue T cells after allogeneic stem cell transplantation. Time point in this sample: mouse harvest day 14 after allogeneic transplant. The graft held 10^6 splenic CD5+ T cells and 10^7 T-cell-depleted bone marrow cells. Assay used: immunoSEQ multiplex PCR; TCRdb lists only in-frame clones, some missing. The profile shows several thousand clones, more than 25% of them singletons. The material sequenced was skin. The source of these receptors is a female BALB/c mouse given C57BL/6 T cells with graft-versus-host disease after an allogeneic hematopoietic cell transplant.

For this clone: Gene and germline names: mouse. The read terminates 1 residue ahead of where the CDR3 ends, so the germline J gene completes it. V and J are TRBV15 and TRBJ2-5; a possible D gene is TRBD2 (7 bases). Germline V lookup: CDR1 SGHND, CDR2 FRSKSL. The CDR3 is 14 residues long. V dropped 3 bases and J dropped 3 bases, with 10 bases sitting between them. The CDR3 sequence: CASSFGGRQDTQYF. Incomplete CDR3 DNA: TGTGCCAGCAGTTTCGGGGGGCGTCAAGACACCCAGTAC.

In regard to this clone: Germline is not matched at one junction end, which may reflect a read error. Germline and genes: mouse. The read ends 1 residue early relative to the CDR3; the germline J gene fills the gap. The V gene is TRBV3, the J gene TRBJ2-7; the match to TRBD2 covers 8 bases. Germline V CDR1 and CDR2: SNHLY, FYNGKV (reference sequence). There are 15 residues in the CDR3. The CDR3 loop reads CVSSLRLGGSYEQYF. The sequenced part of the CDR3 DNA is TGTGTCAGCAGCTTACGCCTGGGGGGCTCCTATGAACAGTAC. The complete variable domain, with remaining parts taken from reference TRBV3 and TRBJ2-7, reads GPKVLQIPSHQIIDMGQMVTLNCDPVSNHLYFYWYKQILGQQMEFLVNFYNGKVMEKSKLFKDQFSVERPDGSYFTLKIQPTALEDSAVYFCVSSLRLGGSYEQYFGPGTRLTVL.

Worth noting for this clone: These gene names are mouse names. The read terminates 1 residue before the CDR3 end, so the remaining end is supplied by the germline J gene. The chain recombines TRBV26 with TRBJ2-5, with 8 positions matching TRBD1. V shed 3 bases, J shed 2 bases, and the junction held 1 base outside the gene matches. Germline CDR1 is KGHPV and CDR2 is FQNQEV (reference sequence). The CDR3 runs to 14 residues. Incomplete CDR3 DNA: TGTGCCAGCAGTCTACAGGGGGTCCAAGACACCCAGTAC. Translated: CASSLQGVQDTQY. The whole CDR3 sequence reads CASSLQGVQDTQYF.

By sample share, this clone is medium-sized. The genes are named according to mouse. The CDR3 goes on 1 residue after the read ends, and that part is filled in from the germline J gene. The chain carries TRBV26 and TRBJ2-1; 8 nucleotides align to TRBD1. The CDR3 is 15 residues long. J lost 4 bases, V lost 4 bases, and 6 bases had no gene match. The germline V gene has CDR1 KGHPV and CDR2 FQNQEV (reference sequence). The sequenced CDR3 bases are TGTGCCAGCAGTCGGTGGACAGGGTGGTATGCTGAGCAGTTC. Encoded protein: CASSRWTGWYAEQF. The full CDR3 protein reads CASSRWTGWYAEQFF.

Concerning this clone: Gene names follow the mouse nomenclature. With the read ending 1 residue before the CDR3 end, the germline J gene is used to fill in that end. The chain employs TRBV12-2 and TRBJ2-5, with 10 bases aligning to TRBD2. CDR1 and CDR2 (germline): SGHLS, HYDKME. Germline trimming cut 4 bases from V and 6 bases from J; bases unmatched to any gene: 6. The CDR3 runs to 14 residues. The CDR3 bases that were read are TGTGCCAGCTCCCTCTGGGGGGGCGCCGACACCCAGTAC. This gives the protein CASSLWGGADTQY. The complete CDR3 protein is CASSLWGGADTQYF.

The table lists this clone with a few counts. Gene names and germline refer to mouse. Partial CDR3 DNA: TGCTCCAGCAGTCAATCAGGGGGGACCGGGCAGCTCTAC. Translating it yields CSSSQSGGTGQLY. The CDR3, in full, reads CSSSQSGGTGQLYF. The rearrangement joins TRBV23 to TRBJ2-2. The read ends 1 residue early relative to the CDR3; the germline J gene fills the gap. Germline V gene sequence: CDR1 KGHTA, CDR2 FQNQQP. The CDR3 loop spans 14 amino acids.

Details on this clone: Mouse names are used for the genes. The CDR3 end is not reached by the read, which stops 1 residue before it; the germline J gene fills it in. The V gene is TRBV29, the J gene TRBJ2-7, with 7 bases lining up with TRBD1. The CDR3 has 14 amino acids. V gave up 5 bases and J gave up 5 bases; unmatched junction bases: 9. Germline CDR1 reads MSHET; CDR2 reads SYDVDS. CDR3 loop: CASSPSTGRNEQYF. The covered CDR3 bases are TGTGCTAGCAGTCCTTCGACAGGGAGGAATGAACAGTAC.

Of note for this clone: Gene names are mouse gene names. The read terminates 1 residue before the CDR3 end, so the remaining end is supplied by the germline J gene. The chain joins TRBV13-1 to TRBJ2-7, with 9 bases lining up with TRBD2. Germline-derived CDR1 and CDR2 are NSHNY and SYGAGN. Trimming cost V 2 bases and J 0 bases; bases outside gene matches: 0. The CDR3 has 14 amino acids. CDR3: CASSEDWGSYEQYF. CDR3 bases read: TGTGCCAGCAGTGAGGACTGGGGCTCCTATGAACAGTAC.

About this clone: The gene symbols are mouse symbols. The DNA ends 1 residue before the CDR3 does, and the rest of the CDR3 is filled in from the germline J gene. The chain carries TRBV15 and TRBJ2-3; D gene uncertain. Trimming removed 5 bases from V and 6 bases from J, with 3 bases in between. Germline V CDR1 and CDR2: SGHND, FRSKSL. CDR3 length equals 10 residues. Partial CDR3 DNA: TGTGCCAGCAGTAGTGAAACGCTGTAT. Its translation: CASSSETLY. The entire CDR3 protein reads CASSSETLYF.

By its share, this clone is medium-sized. The listed genes are named as in mouse. The read comes to an end 1 residue before the CDR3 does, leaving the germline J gene to fill in the end. The V call is TRBV3, the J call TRBJ1-4; D possibly corresponds to TRBD1 (5 bases). Trimming stripped 5 bases from V and 2 bases from J, with 12 bases between. The germline gives CDR1 SNHLY, CDR2 FYNGKV (reference sequence). The CDR3 has 15 residues. The CDR3 loop is CASSLRDGSNERLFF. The sequenced CDR3 bases are TGTGCCAGCAGCCTCCGGGACGGCTCCAACGAAAGATTATTT.

There are a few counts of this clone. Gene names refer to mouse genes. The read finishes 1 residue shy of the CDR3 end, and the germline J gene is used to complete it. J is TRBJ2-7 and V is TRBV26; 11 bases are shared with TRBD1. This CDR3 spans 14 amino acids. Trimming at V came to 6 bases and at J to 4 bases, leaving 5 bases not matched to a gene. From germline, CDR1 is KGHPV and CDR2 FQNQEV (reference sequence). The CDR3 is CASSADRGQYEQYF. The covered CDR3 bases are TGTGCCAGCAGCGCGGACAGGGGGCAATATGAACAGTAC.

This clone is classed as medium-sized. The listed genes are named as in mouse. Coverage ceases 1 residue before the CDR3 finishes, and the germline J gene fills in the end. V gene TRBV23 combines with J gene TRBJ1-3; the table's TRBD1 call for D was not verified on the DNA. Germline V gene data show CDR1 as KGHTA and CDR2 as FQNQQP. The CDR3 runs 15 residues. The sequenced CDR3 bases are TGCTCCAGCAGTCAATCGGCAGGGACTGGAAATACGCTCTAT. Protein product: CSSSQSAGTGNTLY. Given in full, the CDR3 is CSSSQSAGTGNTLYF.

This clone was found a few times. Gene names and germline refer to mouse. The CDR3 extends 1 residue past the end of the read, so its final part is completed from the germline J gene. This chain uses TRBV20 with TRBJ1-4; possibly TRBD1 for D (5 bases). V was shortened by 3 bases and J by 3 bases, with 11 bases between the two germline ends. The CDR3 is 14 residues long. Germline CDR1 GFQATS, CDR2 STVNSAI. CDR3 DNA, as far as it was read: TGTGGTGCTAGCCGTCAGGGTCCCAACGAAAGATTATTT. Protein sequence: CGASRQGPNERLF. The full-length CDR3 reads as CGASRQGPNERLFF.

This clone has a handful of counts. The gene symbols are mouse symbols. The read falls 1 residue short of the CDR3 end, and the missing part is taken from the germline J gene. V and J are TRBV26 and TRBJ1-3; TRBD1 matches 9 bases. CDR3 length: 15 residues. V lost 8 bases to trimming and J lost 0 bases; unmatched junction nucleotides: 5. CDR1 is KGHPV, CDR2 FQNQEV, per germline (reference sequence). The CDR3 DNA, read in part, is TGTGCCAGCGCAGACAGGGGGGTTTCTGGAAATACGCTCTAT. Its protein is CASADRGVSGNTLY. The CDR3 as a whole reads CASADRGVSGNTLYF.

Remarks on this clone: Each gene name is a mouse one. The DNA ends 1 residue before the CDR3 does, and the rest of the CDR3 is filled in from the germline J gene. The chain joins TRBV26 to TRBJ2-4, with unresolved D. CDR3 length: 13 residues. The germline V and J ends were trimmed by 2 bases and 2 bases, with 5 bases remaining between them. Germline-derived CDR1 and CDR2 are KGHPV and FQNQEV (reference sequence). Partial CDR3 DNA: TGTGCCAGCAGTCTGGGCAATCAAAACACCTTGTAC. Residues: CASSLGNQNTLY. The complete CDR3 protein is CASSLGNQNTLYF.

Of note for this clone: Mouse germline and gene names are used. Read sequence stops 1 residue before the CDR3 end, and the germline J gene provides the missing end. The J gene is TRBJ1-6, the V gene TRBV2, with a tentative D call TRBD1 (5 bases). TRBJ1-6 is an open reading frame whose function is uncertain. Per germline, CDR1 LGHNA and CDR2 YSYQKL. The CDR3 is made up of 14 amino acids. The V gene lost 3 bases and the J gene lost 3 bases, with 6 bases spanning the gap. CDR3 protein: CASSQGDYNSPLYF. CDR3 DNA (partial): TGTGCCAGCAGCCAGGGGGACTATAATTCGCCCCTCTAC.

With respect to this clone: Gene names and germline refer to mouse. The CDR3 extends 1 residue past the end of the read, so its final part is completed from the germline J gene. This sequence joins TRBV16 and TRBJ2-4; 10 bases line up with TRBD2. The J segment lost 2 bases and the V segment lost 6 bases, leaving 5 bases of the junction unmatched. This CDR3 is built from 15 residues. In germline, CDR1 is SGHSA, CDR2 FRNQAP. The DNA read from the CDR3 is TGTGCAAGCAGACGGGACTGGGGAGTTCAAAACACCTTGTAC. This sequence encodes CASRRDWGVQNTLY. Given in full, the CDR3 is CASRRDWGVQNTLYF.

In its sample, this clone was seen a few times. Germline and genes: mouse. From the germline J gene comes the end of the CDR3, since the read stops 1 residue before it. The sample holds other DNA sequences that translate to the same CDR3. The chain has TRBV26 and TRBJ1-1; no definite D call. The CDR3 runs 13 residues. Germline V gene lookup returns CDR1 KGHPV and CDR2 FQNQEV (reference sequence). Trimming removed 2 bases from V and 1 base from J, with 5 bases in between. Incomplete CDR3 DNA: TGTGCCAGCAGTCTGCTACAAAACACAGAAGTCTTC. Its translation: CASSLLQNTEVF. The CDR3 as a whole reads CASSLLQNTEVFF.

In the case of this clone: The germline and genes are mouse ones. Sequencing ends 1 residue short of the CDR3 end; the germline J gene provides the rest. J is TRBJ2-1 and V is TRBV26, with 8 nucleotides matching TRBD2. This CDR3 is built from 14 residues. Germline trimming cut 6 bases from V and 1 base from J; bases unmatched to any gene: 2. From germline, CDR1 is KGHPV and CDR2 FQNQEV (reference sequence). CDR3 in amino acids: CASRRTGNYAEQFF. Partial CDR3 DNA: TGTGCCAGCAGACGGACTGGGAACTATGCTGAGCAGTTC.

Regarding this clone: Any gene name here is a mouse gene name. The read falls 1 residue short of the CDR3 end, and the missing part is taken from the germline J gene. The rearrangement joins TRBV15 to TRBJ2-1, with 11 bases aligning to TRBD2. Germline lookup yields CDR1 SGHND and CDR2 FRSKSL. CDR3 length: 16 residues. The V gene end was trimmed by 2 bases and the J gene end by 8 bases; junction bases not matched to a gene: 8. CDR3 bases read: TGTGCCAGCAGTTTACTCCGGACTGGGGGGCGGACTGAGCAGTTC. This encodes CASSLLRTGGRTEQF. The complete CDR3 protein is CASSLLRTGGRTEQFF.

Details on this clone: Gene labels here are mouse ones. Read data end 1 residue before the CDR3 end; the end is taken from the germline J gene. The genes are TRBV15 and TRBJ2-7, with 7 bases aligning to TRBD1. CDR1 is SGHND and CDR2 is FRSKSL in the germline V gene. There are 14 residues in the CDR3. V shed 5 bases and J 3 bases; nucleotides not matched to a gene: 7. Partial CDR3 DNA: TGTGCCAGCAGTCCCGGGACAGAATACTATGAACAGTAC. This translates into CASSPGTEYYEQY. The CDR3, in full, reads CASSPGTEYYEQYF.